A single TCR beta chain is shown here with its context. What it binds is not known. This record belongs to a study of cytomegalovirus exposure and HLA in healthy donors. Study details: T cells numbering some 170 million yielded roughly 120 million unique TCR beta sequences in an earlier analysis.

The study ran its PCR with 60 Vbeta and 13 Jbeta primers. Here immunoSEQ multiplex PCR was the method, and the copy in TCRdb shows in-frame clones only, minus some. The sample yields roughly 150,000 clones, roughly 73% seen once. The germline CDR1 and CDR2 sequences are DFQATT and SNEGSKA (reference sequence). The CDR3 runs to 11 residues. V dropped 1 base and J dropped 7 bases, with 7 bases sitting between them. Whole-study findings and limits: Later work found most CMV-associated TCR beta chains apparently HLA-restricted. An analysis was carried out at a later point. It showed that HLA-associated TCR beta chains were more clonally expanded than equally common non-associated chains. TCR beta sequences reportedly predicted most subjects' HLA-A and HLA-B alleles accurately.

Specimen: PBMCs. The gene calls are TRBV20-1 and TRBJ2-5, with D uncertain. This receptor was taken from a man between 18 and 29 years old in good health and CMV-seropositive. The CDR3 sequence is CSARVKMTQYF. The CDR3, as DNA: TGCAGTGCTAGAGTAAAAATGACCCAGTACTTC.